This entry describes one T cell receptor beta chain. Its antigen remains unknown. The data were produced by immunoSEQ multiplex PCR, yet TCRdb's version contains in-frame clones alone and is incomplete. The table lists approximately 62,000 clones, roughly 84% of them singletons. The sample belongs to a study of lymphopenia after photon versus proton radiotherapy. Study-wide results and limits: Larger post-nadir TCR diversity loss correlated inversely with survival in deceased patients. Better survival with proton therapy was suggested as possible, not demonstrated. Proton therapy kept repertoires fairly stable, unlike photons, which gained effector/memory cells.

This sequence originates from a man between 60 and 70 years old with pancreatic cancer. Sequencing used peripheral blood, obtained from a patient treated with proton-based radiotherapy.

CDR3 protein: CASSRGLADTQYF. For the CDR3, the DNA is TGTGCCAGCAGCCGAGGACTAGCAGATACGCAGTATTTT. The genes are TRBV11-1 and TRBJ2-3; 7 nucleotides align to TRBD2. V lost 5 bases, J lost 4 bases, and 3 bases stayed unmatched. The CDR3 runs 13 residues. From germline, CDR1 is SGHAT and CDR2 FQDESV (reference sequence).